This TCR beta chain was sequenced in a study of T-cell reconstitution after alpha-beta-depleted transplantation in children. The TCRbeta library incorporated unique molecular identifiers. A single record per CDR3 protein comes from TCRdb applying MiXCR to the PCR reads. The sample includes roughly 300,000 distinct CDR3 sequences, under 13% of them seen just once. This clonotype was found a few times. The V end lost 4 bases, the J end lost 4 bases, and 20 bases lay between the germline ends. Germline lookup yields CDR1 SGHVS and CDR2 FNYEAQ. The CDR3 has 16 residues. J is TRBJ2-7 and V is TRBV7-6; possible D gene TRBD1, 5 bases. The clonotype comes from a human donor who donated a stem cell graft to a child with acute lymphoblastic leukemia. Sample: PBMCs from the stem cell graft donor, taken from the stem cell graft. The CDR3 DNA reads as TGTGCCAGCAGCTCCCGTCGTACCAGGGAAAGGTACGAGCAGTACTTC. Protein: CASSSRRTRERYEQYF.